Each of the 30 T cell receptor beta chains below was sequenced from the same sample in a study of T cells after yellow fever vaccination. A single record per CDR3 protein comes from TCRdb applying MiXCR to the 5' RACE reads. Of 320,000 or so distinct CDR3 sequences listed, roughly 8% are singletons. The sample was PBMCs, taken roughly 46 days after the first yellow fever vaccination. The receptor source for this set is a man aged 18-30 years who received the YFV17D yellow fever vaccine.

Of note for this clonotype: One junction end disagrees with the germline gene, perhaps due to a read error. The rearrangement uses TRBV7-2 and TRBJ2-7; D could derive from TRBD1 or TRBD2 (5 bases each). Germline V gene lookup returns CDR1 SGHTA and CDR2 FQGNSA. CDR3 length equals 13 residues. The chain's CDR3 is CASSLPYGTERYF. The CDR3 nucleotides read TGTGCCAGCAGCTTACCGTACGGGACGGAGCGGTACTTC. The whole variable domain, filled in from reference TRBV7-2 and TRBJ2-7, reads GAGVSQSPSNKVTEKGKDVELRCDPISGHTALYWYRQSLGQGLEFLIYFQGNSAPDKSGLPSDRFSAERTGGSVSTLTIQRTQQEDSAVYLCASSLPYGTERYFGPGTRLTVT.

This clonotype was picked up a small number of times. The chain uses TRBV2 and TRBJ2-7; a weak D match, TRBD1 (6 bases). The CDR3 has 12 amino acids. The V gene lost 5 bases and the J gene lost 4 bases, with 9 bases spanning the gap. CDR1 is SNHLY and CDR2 is FYNNEI in the germline V gene. In DNA form, the CDR3 reads TGTGCCAGCAGTAGGGACAATTACGAGCAGTACGTC. Its translation is CASSRDNYEQYV.

The gene calls are TRBV7-2 and TRBJ2-1, with 9 bases matching TRBD1. There are 17 residues in the CDR3. CDR1 is SGHTA and CDR2 is FQGNSA in the germline V gene. J lost 8 bases, V lost 4 bases, and 15 bases had no gene match. The CDR3 nucleotides are TGTGCCAGCAGCTCCTTCCCCGGGACAGGGAATAGGGATGAGCAGTTCTTC. Residues: CASSSFPGTGNRDEQFF.

The rearrangement links TRBV20-1 to TRBJ2-7; TRBD2 matches at 7 bases. Germline loops: CDR1 DFQATT, CDR2 SNEGSKA (reference sequence). J was trimmed by 7 bases and V by 0 bases; bases with no gene match: 9. This CDR3 is built from 14 residues. As DNA, the CDR3 is TGCAGTGCTAGAGACCTCGGGACTACAAGGGAGCAGTACTTC. Its protein product is CSARDLGTTREQYF.

This clonotype came up many times. The chain carries TRBV5-1 and TRBJ2-7; 8 bases fit TRBD1. Germline CDR1 and CDR2: SGHRS and YFSETQ. After removal of 0 bases from V and 3 bases from J, the junction contained 5 bases not matched to a gene. The CDR3 has 15 amino acids. CDR3 DNA: TGCGCCAGCAGCTTGGGTGGACAGGGCCACTACGAGCAGTACGTC. This codes for CASSLGGQGHYEQYV.

V usage is TRBV20-1 and J usage is TRBJ1-2; 7 bases align to TRBD1. V lost 4 bases and J lost 3; bases outside the gene matches: 5. The CDR3 consists of 13 residues. Germline loops: CDR1 DFQATT, CDR2 SNEGSKA (reference sequence). CDR3 DNA: TGCAGTGCTAAGGACAGGTCCCACTATGGCTACACCTTC. The encoded protein is CSAKDRSHYGYTF.

This rearrangement joins TRBV9 to TRBJ2-1, with D perhaps matching TRBD1 or TRBD2 (5 bases each). Deletions cut 4 bases from V and 6 bases from J, with 17 bases between. This CDR3 is built from 15 residues. Per germline, CDR1 SGDLS and CDR2 YYNGEE. The CDR3 nucleotides read TGTGCCAGCAGCCCCCGGGACCGTCTTCCCAATGAGCAGTTCTTC. Translated: CASSPRDRLPNEQFF.

The rearrangement joins TRBV4-3 to TRBJ1-6; D might be TRBD1 (5 bases). The germline gives CDR1 LGHNA, CDR2 YSLEER. The CDR3 runs 15 residues. Trimming removed 5 bases from V and 6 bases from J, with 14 bases in between. The CDR3 nucleotides read TGCGCCAGCAGCGCTCCAGGGTTGGGTAATTCACCCCTCCACTTT. It translates to CASSAPGLGNSPLHF.

In this sample, this clonotype turned up many times. This chain joins TRBV5-1 and TRBJ2-2; 9 bases map to TRBD2. Germline V CDR1 and CDR2: SGHRS, YFSETQ. Trimming removed 1 base from V and 6 bases from J; junction bases left unmatched: 10. The CDR3 sequence is 17 residues long. The CDR3 coding sequence is TGCGCCAGCAGCTTGAAAACAACGTTAGCGGGGGCCGGGGAGCTGTTTTTT. Translating it yields CASSLKTTLAGAGELFF.

This clonotype turned up a few times. This chain uses TRBV3-1 with TRBJ2-7; TRBD1 aligns across 11 bases. In germline, CDR1 is LGHDT, CDR2 YNNKEL (reference sequence). The CDR3 extends over 14 amino acids. Trimming cost V 3 bases and J 5 bases; bases outside gene matches: 3. As DNA, the CDR3 is TGTGCCAGCAGCCACCGGGACAGGGGGAACGAGCAGTACGTC. This encodes CASSHRDRGNEQYV.

This clonotype was recorded at least ten times. The J gene is TRBJ2-5, the V gene TRBV23-1; TRBD1 matches 10 bases. TRBV23-1 is an open reading frame whose function is uncertain. The junction had 8 bases not matched to a gene; V was cut back by 8 bases and J by 5 bases. The CDR3 contains 14 residues. The CDR3 here is CASGQGDCPETQYF. CDR3 DNA sequence: TGCGCCAGCGGACAGGGGGATTGTCCGGAGACCCAGTACTTC.

In regard to this clonotype: One base away lies a much larger clone, so this may be a sequencing read error. This rearrangement joins TRBV4-3 to TRBJ1-4, with D possibly being TRBD1 (6 bases). CDR3 size: 16 residues. Germline CDR1 is LGHNA and CDR2 is YSLEER. CDR3 amino acids: CPSSQADIGQPAKLFF. The CDR3 DNA reads TGCCCCAGCAGCCAAGCGGATATAGGACAGCCGGCAAAACTGTTTTTT.

The chain joins TRBV28 to TRBJ1-2, with TRBD1 as a possible D gene (5 bases). Germline V gene sequence: CDR1 MDHEN, CDR2 SYDVKM. The germline V and J ends were trimmed by 3 bases and 4 bases, with 21 bases remaining between them. The CDR3 loop spans 17 amino acids. CDR3 bases: TGTGCCAGCAGTTTCAGAGGGTATTCGGACACCTTCTATGGCTACACCTTC. Translated, it gives CASSFRGYSDTFYGYTF.

This clonotype was observed many times. V gene TRBV9 combines with J gene TRBJ1-1; the D gene is possibly TRBD1 (6 bases). This CDR3 is 15 amino acids long. The germline V and J ends were trimmed by 3 bases and 4 bases, with 16 bases remaining between them. Germline V CDR1 and CDR2: SGDLS, YYNGEE. The CDR3 coding sequence is TGTGCCAGCAGCGCGCTCGAGGGGGGTGTCACTGAAGCTTTCTTT. Its translation: CASSALEGGVTEAFF.

This sequence joins TRBV28 and TRBJ1-6; perhaps TRBD1 as D (5 bases). Germline V gene data show CDR1 as MDHEN and CDR2 as SYDVKM. The CDR3 has 15 amino acids. The V and J ends lost 7 bases and 9 bases respectively, with 19 bases between them. The CDR3 region is CASTTFEGWGSPLHF. The CDR3 nucleotides are TGTGCCAGCACCACATTTGAGGGGTGGGGTTCACCCCTCCACTTT.

V and J are TRBV19 and TRBJ1-5; tentatively, D is TRBD1 (6 bases). V was shortened by 4 bases and J by 5 bases, with 15 bases between the two germline ends. Germline V gene lookup returns CDR1 LNHDA and CDR2 SQIVND (reference sequence). The length of the CDR3 is 15 residues. CDR3 in DNA: TGTGCCAGTAGTACCCAGCAGGGGTTTTATCAGCCCCAGCATTTT. It specifies CASSTQQGFYQPQHF.

This clonotype has just a few counts. The CDR3 loop reads CASSLRQGGPGELFF. The DNA of the CDR3 is TGTGCCAGCAGCTTACGACAGGGAGGGCCCGGGGAGCTGTTTTTT. This chain uses TRBV11-2 with TRBJ2-2, with D possibly called TRBD1 or TRBD2 (7 bases each). CDR1 SGHAT and CDR2 FQNNGV come from the germline V gene. The ends were cut back, 2 bases at V and 6 bases at J, with 13 bases in the middle. The CDR3 is 15 amino acids.

This clonotype was seen more than once but under ten times. The rearrangement joins TRBV20-1 to TRBJ2-2; D may be TRBD2 (6 bases). Germline loops: CDR1 DFQATT, CDR2 SNEGSKA (reference sequence). V lost 4 bases and J 4 bases, leaving 10 bases between the germline ends. The CDR3 loop spans 13 amino acids. CDR3 region: CSATGGSTGELFF. CDR3 DNA sequence: TGCAGTGCTACTGGGGGGAGCACCGGGGAGCTGTTTTTT.

A few counts support this clonotype. The gene calls are TRBV30 and TRBJ1-2; maybe TRBD1 (5 bases). Germline CDR1 and CDR2: GTSNPN and SVGIG (reference sequence). V shed 3 bases and J shed 5 bases, with 10 bases lying between them. The CDR3 runs to 12 residues. CDR3 amino acids: CAWRETAYGYTF. The CDR3 bases are TGTGCCTGGAGGGAGACAGCGTATGGCTACACCTTC.

The sample holds a few counts of this clonotype. The V and J genes are TRBV5-4 and TRBJ2-3; D is unresolved. Germline assignment: CDR1 SGHNT and CDR2 YYREEE (reference sequence). V gave up 0 bases and J gave up 4 bases, with 6 bases separating them. The CDR3 length is 13 residues. For the CDR3, the DNA is TGTGCCAGCAGCTTGGTCCTGTCAGATACGCAGTATTTT. It translates to CASSLVLSDTQYF.

This clonotype was counted between two and nine times. This chain links TRBV20-1 with TRBJ2-7; D possibly corresponds to TRBD2 (5 bases). The CDR3 sequence is 14 residues long. Trimming took off 0 bases at V and 3 bases at J, with 12 bases between the two ends. Germline loops: CDR1 DFQATT, CDR2 SNEGSKA (reference sequence). The CDR3 reads CSARDTGRSYEQYF. The CDR3 nucleotides read TGCAGTGCTAGAGATACGGGAAGAAGCTACGAGCAGTACTTC.

This clonotype was counted only a few times. The chain is built from TRBV2 and TRBJ2-2, with D tentatively TRBD2 (6 bases). V was pared by 5 bases and J by 3 bases, with 19 bases between. CDR1 SNHLY and CDR2 FYNNEI come from the germline V gene. This CDR3 is 17 amino acids long. The CDR3 loop reads CASSSSLGREYTGELFF. CDR3 DNA: TGTGCCAGCAGTTCATCATTAGGGCGGGAATACACCGGGGAGCTGTTTTTT.

V gene TRBV9 combines with J gene TRBJ2-5; 8 nucleotides match TRBD2. Germline V gene sequence: CDR1 SGDLS, CDR2 YYNGEE. Trimming cost V 3 bases and J 9 bases; bases outside gene matches: 16. The CDR3 runs 16 residues. DNA of the CDR3: TGTGCCAGCAGCGAGTCCTTAGCGGGGACCGGTATGGCCCAGTACTTC. The encoded protein is CASSESLAGTGMAQYF.

The chain links TRBV19 to TRBJ2-5; D is possibly TRBD1 or TRBD2 (5 bases each). This CDR3 has 15 residues. Trimming took 1 base from V and 0 from J, leaving 9 bases between them. CDR1 is LNHDA and CDR2 is SQIVND in the germline V gene (reference sequence). Here the CDR3 reads CASSIGDGYQETQYF. The CDR3 nucleotides read TGTGCCAGTAGTATAGGGGACGGGTACCAAGAGACCCAGTACTTC.

This sequence joins TRBV12-3 or TRBV12-4 and TRBJ1-6; D remains ambiguous. The CDR3 is 15 amino acids. Trimming stripped 7 bases from V and 2 bases from J, with 12 bases between. CDR3 in DNA: TGTGCCAGCAACTCCGGGGTACCCTATAATTCACCCCTCCACTTT. Protein product: CASNSGVPYNSPLHF.

This clonotype was observed a few times. The V gene is TRBV7-2, the J gene TRBJ2-5; TRBD2 is a possible D gene (6 bases). This CDR3 has 15 amino acids. Per the germline V gene, CDR1 is SGHTA and CDR2 is FQGNSA. Deletions cut 0 bases from V and 5 bases from J, with 13 bases between. Here the CDR3 reads CASSLAGGHLETQYF. The CDR3, as DNA: TGTGCCAGCAGCTTAGCCGGGGGTCATTTGGAGACCCAGTACTTC.

This clonotype was counted between two and nine times. This chain links TRBV20-1 with TRBJ2-3; 13 bases are shared with TRBD2. The CDR3 runs to 15 residues. J was trimmed by 6 bases and V by 4 bases; bases with no gene match: 7. Per germline, CDR1 DFQATT and CDR2 SNEGSKA (reference sequence). Written as DNA, the CDR3 is TGCAGTGCTACCGGGACTAGCGGGGTGCGGGATACGCAGTATTTT. Translated: CSATGTSGVRDTQYF.

The chain carries TRBV5-1 and TRBJ1-2; D gene unclear. CDR3 size: 13 residues. CDR1 and CDR2 (germline): SGHRS, YFSETQ. V dropped 4 bases and J dropped 4 bases, with 11 bases sitting between them. The CDR3 nucleotides read TGCGCCAGCAGCCCCGGCCGGGGCTATGGCTACACCTTC. Amino acids: CASSPGRGYGYTF.

This clonotype was recorded a few times. This CDR3 is CASVSGLAGGWYQETQYF. CDR3 sequence (DNA): TGTGCCAGCGTGTCCGGCCTAGCGGGGGGTTGGTACCAAGAGACCCAGTACTTC. The chain links TRBV27 to TRBJ2-5; 11 positions agree with TRBD2. After removal of 8 bases from V and 0 bases from J, the junction contained 14 bases not matched to a gene. The CDR3 is 18 amino acids. Germline loops: CDR1 MNHEY, CDR2 SMNVEV (reference sequence).

This clonotype was recorded a few times. The chain joins TRBV7-2 to TRBJ2-7, with TRBD1 identical over 7 bases. Per germline, CDR1 SGHTA and CDR2 FQGNSA. V shed 5 bases, J shed 3 bases, and the junction held 7 bases outside the gene matches. The CDR3 runs to 14 residues. CDR3 in DNA: TGTGCCAGCAGCGCACAGGGGCCCTTCTACGAGCAGTACTTC. This sequence encodes CASSAQGPFYEQYF.